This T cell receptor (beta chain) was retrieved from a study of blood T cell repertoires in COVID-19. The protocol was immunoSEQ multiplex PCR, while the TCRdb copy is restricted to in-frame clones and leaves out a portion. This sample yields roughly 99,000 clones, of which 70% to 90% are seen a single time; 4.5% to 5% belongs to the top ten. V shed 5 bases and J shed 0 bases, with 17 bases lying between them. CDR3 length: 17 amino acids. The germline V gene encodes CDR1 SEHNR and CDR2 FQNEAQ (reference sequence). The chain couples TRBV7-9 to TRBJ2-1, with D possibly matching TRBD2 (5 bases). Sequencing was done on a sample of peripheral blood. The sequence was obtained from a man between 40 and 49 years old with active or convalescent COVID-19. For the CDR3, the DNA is TGTGCCAGCAGCGGAGAGGGCGTCTCCTTCTCCTACAATGAGCAGTTCTTC. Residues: CASSGEGVSFSYNEQFF.